This entry lists 5 T cell receptor beta chains sequenced from one sample in a study of CD8 T cells in ankylosing spondylitis (dated 2017 in TCRdb). General findings and caveats noted by the study authors: Blood from ankylosing spondylitis patients appeared to be characterized by a TCR beta motif composed of roughly eight highly homologous amino acid variants.

The library was generated by 5' RACE. Sequenced using an Illumina HiSeq 2500. TCRdb cleaned the public reads at Q25 with fastp, built clones with MiXCR and kept in-frame beta chains. CDR3 protein sequences are deduplicated, and each keeps its most common genes and DNA. The sample profile shows 400,000 to 450,000 distinct CDR3 sequences; over 15% of them were found once. The ten biggest clones cover just over 1% of the sample. Antigens of these TCRs are unknown. Source material: blood, either unsorted or a sorted T cell fraction (not recorded which). These receptors were collected from a male donor with ankylosing spondylitis.

The genes are TRBV10-3 and TRBJ1-1, with a weak D call TRBD1 (5 bases). The CDR3 spans 14 residues. In germline, CDR1 is ENHRY, CDR2 SYGVKD. Trimming left V 4 bases short and J 4 bases short, with 13 bases between. This chain's CDR3 is CAISGVWGGTEAFF. The DNA of the CDR3 is TGTGCCATCAGTGGAGTGTGGGGCGGCACTGAAGCTTTCTTT.

This clonotype was seen only a few times. The chain is built from TRBV7-2 and TRBJ1-1; no definite D call. Trimming took 2 bases from V and 3 from J, leaving 7 bases between them. This CDR3 contains 13 residues. Germline CDR1 reads SGHTA; CDR2 reads FQGNSA. CDR3 bases: TGTGCCAGCAGCTTATTTAAGGACACTGAAGCTTTCTTT. Protein: CASSLFKDTEAFF.

This clonotype was counted between two and nine times. The J gene is TRBJ1-1, the V gene TRBV5-1; D remains unclear. The CDR3 spans 14 residues. Between the trimmed V and J ends, which lost 1 base and 1 base, there was a span of 8 bases. CDR1 is SGHRS, CDR2 YFSETQ, per germline. The CDR3 region is CASSLSWSNTEAFF. For the CDR3, the DNA is TGCGCCAGCAGCTTGAGTTGGTCGAACACTGAAGCTTTCTTT.

Only a few counts were recorded for this clonotype. The genes are TRBV29-1 and TRBJ2-1, with 8 nucleotides matching TRBD1. Trimming removed 3 bases from V and 9 bases from J; junction bases left unmatched: 7. CDR3 length: 13 amino acids. Germline V CDR1 and CDR2: SQVTM, ANQGSEA. This CDR3 is CSVEGRGLGEQFF. The CDR3 DNA follows: TGCAGCGTTGAGGGCAGGGGGCTGGGTGAGCAGTTCTTC.

In this sample, this clonotype turned up a few times. The chain combines TRBV20-1 with TRBJ2-3, with TRBD2 matching 9 bases. Germline-derived CDR1 and CDR2 are DFQATT and SNEGSKA (reference sequence). The CDR3 is made up of 14 amino acids. J lost 4 bases, V lost 5 bases, and 7 bases had no gene match. The DNA for the CDR3 is TGCAGTGCTTATAGCGGGAGAAGGTCAGATACGCAGTATTTT. It translates to CSAYSGRRSDTQYF.